Listed below are T cell receptor beta chains from one sample, sequenced in a study of blood T cell repertoires in COVID-19. Using immunoSEQ multiplex PCR, the repertoire was profiled, and TCRdb retains in-frame clones only, with some absent. The table includes 100,000 to 150,000 clones, 55% to 75% detected once. Material: peripheral blood. Receptors originate from a woman in her seventies with acute or convalescent COVID-19. CDR3s include the opening cysteine and the closing phenylalanine or tryptophan. A D gene is named only where the DNA matches it firmly. Clone size appears in some rows only: once, few, many, or a class for an expanded clone.

j_gene	abundance	len	v_gene	d_gene	CDR3nt	CDR3aa
TRBJ1-5	-	14	TRBV7-9	-	TGTGCCAGCAGCTTAAAGGGGAGCAATCAGCCCCAGCATTTT	CASSLKGSNQPQHF
TRBJ2-1	-	12	TRBV2	TRBD1	TGTGCCAGCAGAGCGACAGGGGATGAGCAGTTCTTC	CASRATGDEQFF
TRBJ2-1	-	16	TRBV11-2	-	TGTGCCAGCAGCTTAGATAGGGGGGGCCGGTGGAATGAGCAGTTCTTC	CASSLDRGGRWNEQFF
TRBJ2-2	-	15	TRBV6-4	TRBD2	TGTGCCAGCAGTATACTAGCGGACCCCACCGGGGAGCTGTTTTTT	CASSILADPTGELFF
TRBJ1-3	-	15	TRBV2	TRBD1	TGTGCCAGCAGTGATTGGACAGGGTCAGGAAACACCATATATTTT	CASSDWTGSGNTIYF
TRBJ2-1	few	15	TRBV7-3	-	TGTGCCAGCAGCTTAGACGGACAAAAACACAATGAGCAGTTCTTC	CASSLDGQKHNEQFF
TRBJ2-7	-	15	TRBV19	TRBD1	TGTGCCAGTAGTATACTAGGGGGCGCGTCCTACGAGCAGTACTTC	CASSILGGASYEQYF
TRBJ1-2	few	13	TRBV12-3/TRBV12-4	-	TGTGCCAGCGGCCGGGGGTTGATCTATGGCTACACCTTC	CASGRGLIYGYTF
TRBJ1-5	-	15	TRBV5-6	-	TGTGCCAGCAGCTTAGGGGGAGGGGGGACGAAGCCCCAGCATTTT	CASSLGGGGTKPQHF
TRBJ1-1	few	14	TRBV5-1	-	TGCGCCAGCAAGACAGATGGGGGGAAAGGGGTAGCTTTCTTT	CASKTDGGKGVAFF
TRBJ2-7	once	15	TRBV20-1	TRBD1	TGCAGTGCTAGTCGAACCGGGACAGGGCGCTACGAGCAGTACTTC	CSASRTGTGRYEQYF
TRBJ1-2	-	14	TRBV2	TRBD1	TGTGCCAGCAGCACAGGGGGTACTAACTATGGCTACACCTTC	CASSTGGTNYGYTF
TRBJ1-2	-	15	TRBV6-5	TRBD1	TGTGCCAGCAGTTATCGGACAGGGACTAACTATGGCTACACCTTC	CASSYRTGTNYGYTF
TRBJ2-3	once	16	TRBV24-1	TRBD1	TGTGCCACCAGTGACCGAGGGGGACAGGGACTAAATACGCAGTATTTT	CATSDRGGQGLNTQYF
TRBJ2-7	-	14	TRBV7-9	-	TGTGCCAGCAGCTTAGGGGGGCCCGCCTACGAGCAGTACTTC	CASSLGGPAYEQYF
TRBJ1-1	-	14	TRBV30	-	TGTGCCTGGAGTGTAGGGGGAGGGGGCACTGAAGCTTTCTTT	CAWSVGGGGTEAFF
TRBJ1-4	few	14	TRBV4-2	TRBD1	TGTGCCAGCAGCCCAGGGGGCGGGAATGAAAAACTGTTTTTT	CASSPGGGNEKLFF
TRBJ1-1	-	12	TRBV6-5	TRBD1	TGTGCCAGCAGGACAGGGGGCACTGAAGCTTTCTTT	CASRTGGTEAFF
TRBJ2-3	-	13	TRBV29-1	TRBD1	TGCAGCGCTTCCTCAGGGGGCCCAGATACGCAGTATTTT	CSASSGGPDTQYF
TRBJ1-6	-	12	TRBV6-2/TRBV6-3	-	TGTGCCAGCAGTTACTACATGTCACCCCTCCACTTT	CASSYYMSPLHF
TRBJ2-2	-	15	TRBV19	TRBD2	TGTGCCAGTAAGGACGGGGGGGCGAACACCGGGGAGCTGTTTTTT	CASKDGGANTGELFF
TRBJ1-2	-	15	TRBV7-2	TRBD1	TGTGCCAGCAGCTTAAGGACAGGGCGGGAGGGTGGCTACACCTTC	CASSLRTGREGGYTF
TRBJ2-1	-	13	TRBV2	TRBD1	TGTGCCAGCAGTGGCGAGGGGGCAAATGAGCAGTTCTTC	CASSGEGANEQFF
TRBJ2-3	-	15	TRBV7-2	-	TGTGCCAGCAGCCTCGACAGATTAAGCACAGATACGCAGTATTTT	CASSLDRLSTDTQYF
TRBJ2-7	-	14	TRBV25-1	-	TGTGCCAGCAGTCGGACTGGTTCCGAGGTCGAGCAGTACTTC	CASSRTGSEVEQYF
TRBJ2-5	-	13	TRBV5-8	-	TGTGCCAGCAGTAAGGGCAGGGGAGAGACCCAGTACTTC	CASSKGRGETQYF
TRBJ2-3	-	14	TRBV29-1	TRBD2	TGCAGCGCCCTCCAAGCGGGAACTTGGGATACGCAGTATTTT	CSALQAGTWDTQYF
TRBJ2-3	-	15	TRBV6-5	TRBD2	TGTGCCAGCAGCCTCGGGGGGGCAAGCACAGATACGCAGTATTTT	CASSLGGASTDTQYF
TRBJ1-5	-	15	TRBV19	TRBD1	TGTGCCAGTAGTCTGGCGGGACAGGGTAACCAGCCCCAGCATTTT	CASSLAGQGNQPQHF
TRBJ2-1	-	15	TRBV9	TRBD2	TGTGCCAGCAGCGTAGCGGGAGGGCCCTACAATGAGCAGTTCTTC	CASSVAGGPYNEQFF
TRBJ2-2	-	16	TRBV10-3	-	TGTGCCACGACGACCCCACAGGGACGGAACACCGGGGAGCTGTTTTTT	CATTTPQGRNTGELFF
TRBJ2-1	-	14	TRBV10-2	-	TGCGCCAGCAGTGGCGGCGCGGACTACAATGAGCAGTTCTTC	CASSGGADYNEQFF
TRBJ2-2	-	20	TRBV14	TRBD2	TGTGCCAGCAGCCCCCTCCCTTTTTTTCTAGCGGAGACGAACACCGGGGAGCTGTTTTTT	CASSPLPFFLAETNTGELFF
TRBJ2-1	-	15	TRBV6-1	TRBD2	TGTGCCAGCAGTGAGAGCGGGGGGGCCCCCCATGAGCAGTTCTTC	CASSESGGAPHEQFF
TRBJ2-2	-	15	TRBV5-6	-	TGTGCCAGCAGCTTGGTACAGGAGAACACCGGGGAGCTGTTTTTT	CASSLVQENTGELFF
TRBJ2-7	-	16	TRBV28	-	TGTGCCAGCACCCGACAACCCTCGGAGGGCCCGTCGGAGCAGTACTTC	CASTRQPSEGPSEQYF
TRBJ1-1	-	14	TRBV5-1	-	TGCGCCAGCAGCTTGGGAGACACGAACACTGAAGCTTTCTTT	CASSLGDTNTEAFF
TRBJ2-2	-	15	TRBV2	-	TGTGCCAGCAGTGAACGGGGGGCGCGGGCCGGGGAGCTGTTTTTT	CASSERGARAGELFF
TRBJ2-7	-	15	TRBV9	TRBD1	TGTGCCAGCAGCGTAGCAGGACAGGGCACCTACGAGCAGTACTTC	CASSVAGQGTYEQYF
TRBJ2-3	-	16	TRBV4-1	TRBD2	TGCGCCAGCAGCCTCCGACTAGCGGGGGAGGTAGATACGCAGTATTTT	CASSLRLAGEVDTQYF
TRBJ1-4	-	15	TRBV15	-	TGTGCCACCAGCAGAGATAGAGGTTTGGCTGAAAAACTGTTTTTT	CATSRDRGLAEKLFF
TRBJ1-1	few	15	TRBV28	TRBD1	TGTGCCAGCAGCTGGGACAGGGAAGCGAACACTGAAGCTTTCTTT	CASSWDREANTEAFF
TRBJ1-2	-	14	TRBV5-1	-	TGCGCCAGCAGCTTGGATGGTCAGGGTGGTGGCTACACCTTC	CASSLDGQGGGYTF
TRBJ1-2	-	13	TRBV19	TRBD1	TGTGCCAGTGCCCCGGGACAGCTCTATGGCTACACCTTC	CASAPGQLYGYTF
TRBJ2-1	-	13	TRBV9	-	TGTGCCAGCAGCCCCCAGCTAGGGGTTGAGCAGTTCTTC	CASSPQLGVEQFF
TRBJ2-7	once	15	TRBV11-2	TRBD1	TGTGCCAGCAGCTTAGAGGGGACAGGGGTTAACGAGCAGTACTTC	CASSLEGTGVNEQYF
TRBJ1-2	-	15	TRBV27	TRBD1	TGTGCCAGCAGTCTGGACAGGGGCCGCCCAGGGGGCTACACCTTC	CASSLDRGRPGGYTF
TRBJ2-3	few	15	TRBV5-6	TRBD2	TGTGCCAGCAGCTTCAGGACTAGCGGTAGGGGTACGCAGTATTTT	CASSFRTSGRGTQYF
TRBJ2-3	few	16	TRBV18	TRBD1	TGTGCCAGCTCACCACGGCAGACAGGGCCCACAGATACGCAGTATTTT	CASSPRQTGPTDTQYF
TRBJ1-2	once	13	TRBV6-5	-	TGTGCCATACTTCCGACAGTCTCGCGGGGCTACACCTTC	CAILPTVSRGYTF
TRBJ2-1	few	15	TRBV5-1	TRBD2	TGCGCCAGCAGCTTGATGCCTAGCGGGGGAAATGAGCAGTTCTTC	CASSLMPSGGNEQFF
TRBJ1-5	-	14	TRBV6-2/TRBV6-3	-	TGTGCCAGCAGTTATATGGGGAGAGAACAGCCCCAGCATTTT	CASSYMGREQPQHF
TRBJ2-7	few	14	TRBV7-9	-	TGTGCCAGCAGCTTTTCGGGACTCTCCTACGAGCAGTACTTC	CASSFSGLSYEQYF
TRBJ2-7	-	14	TRBV10-3	-	TGTGCCATCAGTGAGCAGGGAAACTCCTACGAGCAGTACTTC	CAISEQGNSYEQYF
TRBJ1-4	-	16	TRBV5-8	-	TGTGCCAGCAGCGCTGGGATCCGGGGGACTAATGAAAAACTGTTTTTT	CASSAGIRGTNEKLFF
TRBJ2-7	few	15	TRBV2	TRBD1	TGTGCCAGCAATCCTCAGGGGGTCATACTACGAGAGCAGTACTTC	CASNPQGVILREQYF
TRBJ2-3	once	18	TRBV5-1	TRBD2	TGCGCCAGCAGCTCCGGCGTGACTAGCGGGAGGAACGTAGATACGCAGTATTTT	CASSSGVTSGRNVDTQYF